The source of this T cell receptor beta chain is a study of blood T cell repertoires in COVID-19. Study summary: PBMCs, B-cell-depleted T cells, or T cells were the source of the cDNA or gDNA that made up the material.

The CDR3 spans 14 residues. The V gene lost 0 bases and the J gene lost 7 bases, with 11 bases spanning the gap. TCRdb's table, derived via immunoSEQ multiplex PCR, lists solely in-frame clones and lacks some. The table shows 90,000 to 100,000 clones, with about 88% occurring only once. Sequences were obtained from peripheral blood. The clonotype comes from a woman aged 55-69 years with acute or convalescent COVID-19. The chain links TRBV5-3 to TRBJ1-5, with D perhaps matching TRBD1 (5 bases). TRBV5-3 is known as an ORF, though its function is uncertain. CDR3 amino acids: CARSLVRVGQPQHF. Written as DNA, the CDR3 is TGTGCCAGAAGCTTGGTCAGGGTTGGGCAGCCCCAGCATTTT.